This TCR beta chain came from a study of cytomegalovirus exposure and HLA in healthy donors. Points from the study as a whole: Across HLA loci, a later analysis found differing TCR association rates, with DRB1 most and HLA-C fewest.

Vbeta (60) and Jbeta (13) primers were used in the PCR. Sequenced by immunoSEQ multiplex PCR; TCRdb stores in-frame clones only, minus some. Of 200,000 or so clones detected, roughly 87% appear once; the ten largest clones hold 0.2% to 0.3%. Comments on this clone: Its antigen is still unknown.

Trimming removed 6 bases at V and 6 bases at J, with 15 bases between. Looked up from germline, CDR1 is MNHNY and CDR2 is SVGAGI (reference sequence). The CDR3 contains 14 residues. The source is a girl younger than two in good health and CMV-seronegative. Sequenced: PBMCs. The gene calls are TRBV6-6 and TRBJ2-1, with a possible D match to TRBD2 (5 bases). The DNA for the CDR3 is TGTGCCAGCAGCCGCCCCGGGAACCCCAATGAGCAGTTCTTC. It codes for CASSRPGNPNEQFF.